Listed below are T cell receptor beta chains from one sample, sequenced in a study of blood T cell repertoires in COVID-19. TCRdb keeps only in-frame clones here, not all; method: immunoSEQ multiplex PCR. The table has around 300,000 clones, 89% seen once. The specimen sequenced was PBMCs or T cells enriched from blood (not recorded which). Receptor source: a woman in her thirties who had recovered from COVID-19. The CDR3 runs from the conserved cysteine through the conserved F or W.

TRBV4-1	TRBJ2-7	CASSLSSDLVRDEQYF
TRBV7-2	TRBJ1-3	CASSPTLSSGNTIYF
TRBV5-6	TRBJ1-4	CASNRAGTVNEKLFF
TRBV9	TRBJ1-1	CASSVGGEGGTEAFF
TRBV9	TRBJ2-1	CASSASFNTAGYNEQFF
TRBV12-5	TRBJ2-1	CASGLGLAGNNEQFF
TRBV2	TRBJ2-2	CASSELRRNTGELFF
TRBV2	TRBJ1-2	CASNLQGNYGYTF
TRBV30	TRBJ2-3	CAGGDTQYF
TRBV19	TRBJ2-1	CASSTIPGSGGLYNEQFF
TRBV5-6	TRBJ1-1	CASSLQGLGAFF
TRBV5-1	TRBJ1-5	CASSLGDRGSDQPQHF
TRBV5-5	TRBJ2-7	CASSHSVLNWYEQYF
TRBV18	TRBJ1-1	CASSPPTGQGTEAFF
TRBV29-1	TRBJ2-7	CSVDGLGQGGVQYF
TRBV9	TRBJ2-3	CASSVDSESTDTQYF
TRBV5-5	TRBJ1-1	CASSLTDELLGGTEAFF
TRBV6-4	TRBJ2-1	CASRRNAGLAAYNEQFF
TRBV6-1	TRBJ2-3	CASSEAPGQVSTDTQYF
TRBV9	TRBJ2-1	CASSSGLAGDNYNEQFF
TRBV4-1	TRBJ1-2	CASSQDSGTGANYGYTF
TRBV5-6	TRBJ2-3	CASSLFTDRLTDTQYF
TRBV11-2	TRBJ2-1	CASSSLGGRSHNEQFF
TRBV12-3/TRBV12-4	TRBJ2-1	CASSLVIEQFF
TRBV19	TRBJ2-3	CASSSGTSGLSTDTQYF
TRBV18	TRBJ1-5	CASSLAGGEPQHF
TRBV7-2	TRBJ1-1	CASTPRQGWNTEAFF
TRBV5-1	TRBJ2-7	CASSLGQGNLYEQYF
TRBV10-3	TRBJ1-3	CAINPGTGGLGSGNTIYF
TRBV5-4	TRBJ2-1	CASSREGERNNEQFF
TRBV5-6	TRBJ1-1	CASSLGWGDTEAFF
TRBV7-9	TRBJ1-2	CASSPRQGNPYGYTF
TRBV2	TRBJ2-4	CASRAENIQYF
TRBV5-1	TRBJ1-5	CASSMGQGGQPQHF
TRBV5-4	TRBJ2-7	CASSLGTGGLYEQYF
TRBV7-2	TRBJ1-1	CASSLTGATEAFF
TRBV27	TRBJ1-1	CASSPVTVNTEAFF
TRBV9	TRBJ2-7	CASSVGTGSHRAYEQYF
TRBV15	TRBJ2-3	CATSRVSGYTDTQYF
TRBV28	TRBJ1-4	CASSLGGTNEKLFF
TRBV3-1/TRBV3-2	TRBJ1-2	CASSQADRGNYGYTF
TRBV10-2	TRBJ2-7	CASAWLAEYEQYF
TRBV6-6	TRBJ2-1	CASSPPGGGGFNEQFF